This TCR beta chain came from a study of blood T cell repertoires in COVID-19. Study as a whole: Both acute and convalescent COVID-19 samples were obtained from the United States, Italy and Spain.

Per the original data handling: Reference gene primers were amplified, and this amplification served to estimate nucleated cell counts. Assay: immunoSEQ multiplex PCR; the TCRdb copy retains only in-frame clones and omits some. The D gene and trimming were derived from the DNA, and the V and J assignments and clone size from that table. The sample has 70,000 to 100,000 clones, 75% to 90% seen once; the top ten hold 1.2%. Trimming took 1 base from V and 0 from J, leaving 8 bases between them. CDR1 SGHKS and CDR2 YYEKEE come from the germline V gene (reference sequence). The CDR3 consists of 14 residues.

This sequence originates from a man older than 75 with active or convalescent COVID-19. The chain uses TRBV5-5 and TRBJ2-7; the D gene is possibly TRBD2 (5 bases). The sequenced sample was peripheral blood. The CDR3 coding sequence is TGTGCCAGCAGCTTGTATCGGGGCTCCTACGAGCAGTACTTC. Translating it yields CASSLYRGSYEQYF.